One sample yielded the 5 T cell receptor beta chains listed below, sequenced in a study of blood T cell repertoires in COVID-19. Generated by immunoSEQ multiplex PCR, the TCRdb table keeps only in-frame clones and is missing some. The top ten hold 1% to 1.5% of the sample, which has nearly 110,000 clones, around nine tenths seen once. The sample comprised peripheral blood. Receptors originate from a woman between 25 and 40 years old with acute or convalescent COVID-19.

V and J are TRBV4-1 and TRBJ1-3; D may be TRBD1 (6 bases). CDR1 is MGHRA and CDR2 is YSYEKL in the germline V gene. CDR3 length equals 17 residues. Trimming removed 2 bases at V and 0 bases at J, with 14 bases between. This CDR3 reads CASSQSWTVFSGNTIYF. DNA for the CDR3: TGCGCCAGCAGCCAATCGTGGACAGTTTTCTCTGGAAACACCATATATTTT.

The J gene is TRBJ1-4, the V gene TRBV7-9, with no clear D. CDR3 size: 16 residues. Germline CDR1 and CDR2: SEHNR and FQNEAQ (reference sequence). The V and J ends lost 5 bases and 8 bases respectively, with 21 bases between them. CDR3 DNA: TGTGCCAGCAGCGCACCGCGTAATTACCCGGAGGAAAAACTGTTTTTT. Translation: CASSAPRNYPEEKLFF.

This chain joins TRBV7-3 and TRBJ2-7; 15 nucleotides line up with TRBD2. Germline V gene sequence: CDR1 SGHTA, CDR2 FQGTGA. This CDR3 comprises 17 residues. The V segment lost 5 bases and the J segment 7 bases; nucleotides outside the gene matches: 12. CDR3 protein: CASSPSGLAGGPGEQYF. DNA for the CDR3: TGTGCCAGCAGCCCGAGCGGACTAGCGGGAGGGCCGGGGGAGCAGTACTTC.

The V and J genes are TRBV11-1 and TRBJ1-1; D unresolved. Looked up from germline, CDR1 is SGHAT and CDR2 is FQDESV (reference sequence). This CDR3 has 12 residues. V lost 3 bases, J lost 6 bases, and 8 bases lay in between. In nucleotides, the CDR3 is TGTGCCAGCAGCTTCGGAGCTCCTGAAGCTTTCTTT. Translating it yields CASSFGAPEAFF.

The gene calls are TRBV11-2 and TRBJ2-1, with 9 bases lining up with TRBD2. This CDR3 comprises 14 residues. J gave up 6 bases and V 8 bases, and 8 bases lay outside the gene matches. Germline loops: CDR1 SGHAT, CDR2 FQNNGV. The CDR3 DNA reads TGTGCCAGCGTAATAGCGGGAGTGCTCAATGAGCAGTTCTTC. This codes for CASVIAGVLNEQFF. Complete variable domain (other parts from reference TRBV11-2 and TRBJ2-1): EAGVAQSPRYKIIEKRQSVAFWCNPISGHATLYWYQQILGQGPKLLIQFQNNGVVDDSQLPKDRFSAERLKGVDSTLKIQPAKLEDSAVYLCASVIAGVLNEQFFGPGTRLTVL.